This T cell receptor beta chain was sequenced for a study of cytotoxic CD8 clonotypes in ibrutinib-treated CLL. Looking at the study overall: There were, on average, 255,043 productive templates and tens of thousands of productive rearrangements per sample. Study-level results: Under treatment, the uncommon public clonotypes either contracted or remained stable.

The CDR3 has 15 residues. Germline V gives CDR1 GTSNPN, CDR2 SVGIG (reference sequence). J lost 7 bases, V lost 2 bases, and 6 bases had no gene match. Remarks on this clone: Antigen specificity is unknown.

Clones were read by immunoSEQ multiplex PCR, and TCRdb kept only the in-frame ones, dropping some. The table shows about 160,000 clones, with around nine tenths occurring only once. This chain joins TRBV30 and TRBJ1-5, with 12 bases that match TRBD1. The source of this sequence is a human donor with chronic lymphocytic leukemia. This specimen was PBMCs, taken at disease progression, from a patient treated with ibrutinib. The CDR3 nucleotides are TGTGCCTGGAGTCGGGACAGGGGGCTTGGGCAGCCCCAGCATTTT. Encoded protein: CAWSRDRGLGQPQHF. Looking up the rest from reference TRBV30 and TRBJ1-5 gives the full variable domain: SQTIHQWPATLVQPVGSPLSLECTVEGTSNPNLYWYRQAAGRGLQLLFYSVGIGQISSEVPQNLSASRPQDRQFILSSKKLLLSDSGFYLCAWSRDRGLGQPQHFGDGTRLSIL.